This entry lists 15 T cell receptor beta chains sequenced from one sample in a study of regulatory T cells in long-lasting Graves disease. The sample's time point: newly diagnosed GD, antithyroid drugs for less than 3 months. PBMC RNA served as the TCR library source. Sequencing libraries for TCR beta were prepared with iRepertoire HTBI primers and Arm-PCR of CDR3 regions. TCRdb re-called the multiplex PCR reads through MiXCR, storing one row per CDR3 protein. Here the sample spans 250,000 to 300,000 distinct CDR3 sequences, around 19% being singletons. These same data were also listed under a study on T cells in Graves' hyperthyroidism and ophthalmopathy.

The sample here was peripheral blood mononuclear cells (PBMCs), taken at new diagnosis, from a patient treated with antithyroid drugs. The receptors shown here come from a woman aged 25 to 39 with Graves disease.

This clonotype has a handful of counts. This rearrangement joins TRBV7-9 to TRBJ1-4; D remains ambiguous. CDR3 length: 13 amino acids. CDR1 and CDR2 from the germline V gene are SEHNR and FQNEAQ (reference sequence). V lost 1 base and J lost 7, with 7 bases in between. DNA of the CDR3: TGTGCCAGCAGCTTAGGGGTCCCTGAAAAACTGTTTTTT. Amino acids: CASSLGVPEKLFF.

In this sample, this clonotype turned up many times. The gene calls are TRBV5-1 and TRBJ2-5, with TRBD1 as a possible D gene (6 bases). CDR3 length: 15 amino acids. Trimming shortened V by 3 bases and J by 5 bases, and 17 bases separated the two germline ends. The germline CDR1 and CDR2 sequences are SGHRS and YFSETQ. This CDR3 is CASSWTGTRGETQYF. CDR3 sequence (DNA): TGCGCCAGCAGCTGGACCGGGACACGAGGGGAGACCCAGTACTTC. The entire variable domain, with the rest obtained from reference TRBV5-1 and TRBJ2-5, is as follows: KAGVTQTPRYLIKTRGQQVTLSCSPISGHRSVSWYQQTPGQGLQFLFEYFSETQRNKGNFPGRFSGRQFSNSRSEMNVSTLELGDSALYLCASSWTGTRGETQYFGPGTRLLVL.

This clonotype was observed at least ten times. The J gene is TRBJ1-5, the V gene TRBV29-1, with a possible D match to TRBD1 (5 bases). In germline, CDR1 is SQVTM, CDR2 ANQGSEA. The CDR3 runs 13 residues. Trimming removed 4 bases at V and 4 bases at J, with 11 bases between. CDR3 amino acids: CSVGGTSNQPQHF. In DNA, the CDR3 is TGCAGCGTTGGGGGGACGTCGAATCAGCCCCAGCATTTT.

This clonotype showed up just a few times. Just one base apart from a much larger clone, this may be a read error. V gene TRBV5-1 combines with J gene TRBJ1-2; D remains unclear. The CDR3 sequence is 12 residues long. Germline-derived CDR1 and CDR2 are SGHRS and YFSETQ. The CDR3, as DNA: TGCGCCAGCAGCCACCGCAACGGAGGCTACCCCTTC. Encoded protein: CASSHRNGGYPF.

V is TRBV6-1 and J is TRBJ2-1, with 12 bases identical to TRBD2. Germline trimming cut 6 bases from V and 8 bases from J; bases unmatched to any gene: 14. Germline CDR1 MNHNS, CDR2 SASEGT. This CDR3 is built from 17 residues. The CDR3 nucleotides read TGTGCCAGCAGCCGTACTCGGTCTAGCGGGGGGGTAGATGAGCAGTTCTTC. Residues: CASSRTRSSGGVDEQFF.

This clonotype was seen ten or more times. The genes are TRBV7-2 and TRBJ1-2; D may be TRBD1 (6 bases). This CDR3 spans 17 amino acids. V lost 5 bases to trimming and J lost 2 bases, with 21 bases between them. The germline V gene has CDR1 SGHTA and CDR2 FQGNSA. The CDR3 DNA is TGTGCCAGCAGCATCCCTTGGCGGAGGGGGAAGAACTATGGCTACACCTTC. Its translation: CASSIPWRRGKNYGYTF.

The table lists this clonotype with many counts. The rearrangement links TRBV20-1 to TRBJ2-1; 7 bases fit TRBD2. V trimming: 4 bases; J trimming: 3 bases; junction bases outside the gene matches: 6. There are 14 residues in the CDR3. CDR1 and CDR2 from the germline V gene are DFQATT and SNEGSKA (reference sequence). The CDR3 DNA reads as TGCAGTGCTAAGGGCGGGGGATTCTACAATGAGCAGTTCTTC. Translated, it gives CSAKGGGFYNEQFF.

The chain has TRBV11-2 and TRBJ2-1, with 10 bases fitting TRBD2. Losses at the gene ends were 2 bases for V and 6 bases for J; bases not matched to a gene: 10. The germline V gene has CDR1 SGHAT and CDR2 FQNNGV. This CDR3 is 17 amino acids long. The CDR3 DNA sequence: TGTGCCAGCAGCTTAAGCCGGCTAGCGGGAGCAGGCAATGAGCAGTTCTTC. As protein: CASSLSRLAGAGNEQFF. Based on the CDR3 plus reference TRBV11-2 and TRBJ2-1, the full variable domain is EAGVAQSPRYKIIEKRQSVAFWCNPISGHATLYWYQQILGQGPKLLIQFQNNGVVDDSQLPKDRFSAERLKGVDSTLKIQPAKLEDSAVYLCASSLSRLAGAGNEQFFGPGTRLTVL.

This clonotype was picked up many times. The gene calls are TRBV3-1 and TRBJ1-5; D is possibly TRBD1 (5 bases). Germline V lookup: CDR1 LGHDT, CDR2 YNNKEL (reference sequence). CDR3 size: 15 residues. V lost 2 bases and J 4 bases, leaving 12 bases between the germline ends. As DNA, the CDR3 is TGTGCCAGCAGCCAAAATCCCGGGGGAAATCAGCCCCAGCATTTT. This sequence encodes CASSQNPGGNQPQHF.

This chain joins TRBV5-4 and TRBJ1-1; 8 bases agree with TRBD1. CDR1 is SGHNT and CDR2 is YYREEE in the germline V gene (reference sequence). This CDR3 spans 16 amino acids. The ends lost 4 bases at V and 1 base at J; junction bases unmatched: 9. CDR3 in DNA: TGTGCCAGCAGCCGTGAGGGGACAGGCGAGAACACTGAAGCTTTCTTT. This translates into CASSREGTGENTEAFF.

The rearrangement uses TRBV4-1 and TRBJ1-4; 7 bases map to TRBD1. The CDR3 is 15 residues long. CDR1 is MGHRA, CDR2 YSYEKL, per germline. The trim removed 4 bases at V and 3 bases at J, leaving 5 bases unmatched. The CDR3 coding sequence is TGCGCCAGCAGCCGCACAGGGGTGCCTAATGAAAAACTGTTTTTT. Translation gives CASSRTGVPNEKLFF.

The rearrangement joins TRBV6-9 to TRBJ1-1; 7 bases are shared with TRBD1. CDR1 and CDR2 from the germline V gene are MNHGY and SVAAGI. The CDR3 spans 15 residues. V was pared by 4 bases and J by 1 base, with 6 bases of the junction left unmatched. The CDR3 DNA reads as TGTGCCAGCAGTTCCCTCGGACAGGCGAACACTGAAGCTTTCTTT. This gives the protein CASSSLGQANTEAFF.

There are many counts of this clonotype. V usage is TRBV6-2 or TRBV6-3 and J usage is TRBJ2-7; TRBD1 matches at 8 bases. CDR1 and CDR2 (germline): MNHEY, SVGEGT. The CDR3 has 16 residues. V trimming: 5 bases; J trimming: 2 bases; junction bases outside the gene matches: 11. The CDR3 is CASSEARTGSTYEQYF. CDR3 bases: TGTGCCAGCAGTGAAGCTAGGACAGGGTCTACCTACGAGCAGTACTTC.

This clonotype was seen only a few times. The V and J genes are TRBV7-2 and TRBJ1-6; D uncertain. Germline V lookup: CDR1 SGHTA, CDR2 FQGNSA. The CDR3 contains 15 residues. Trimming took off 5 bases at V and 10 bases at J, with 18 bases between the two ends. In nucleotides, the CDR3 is TGTGCCAGCAGCGTCATGGACGTAGGGAGCTCACCCCTCCACTTT. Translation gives CASSVMDVGSSPLHF.

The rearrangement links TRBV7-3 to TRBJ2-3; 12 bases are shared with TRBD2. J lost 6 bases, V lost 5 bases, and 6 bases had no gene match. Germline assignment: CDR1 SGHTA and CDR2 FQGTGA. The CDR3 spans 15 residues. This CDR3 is CASSRTSGGMDTQYF. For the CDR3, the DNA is TGTGCCAGCAGCCGCACTAGCGGGGGGATGGATACGCAGTATTTT.